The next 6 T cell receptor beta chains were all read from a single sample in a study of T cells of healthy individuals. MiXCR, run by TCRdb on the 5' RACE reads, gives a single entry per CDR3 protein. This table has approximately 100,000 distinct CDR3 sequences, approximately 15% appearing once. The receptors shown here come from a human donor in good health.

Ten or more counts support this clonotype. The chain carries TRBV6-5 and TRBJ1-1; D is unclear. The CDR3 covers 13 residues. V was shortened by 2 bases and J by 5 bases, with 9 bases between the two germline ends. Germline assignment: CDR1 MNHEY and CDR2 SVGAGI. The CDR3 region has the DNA TGTGCCAGCAGTTACAGGGTTTCAACTGAAGCTTTCTTT. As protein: CASSYRVSTEAFF.

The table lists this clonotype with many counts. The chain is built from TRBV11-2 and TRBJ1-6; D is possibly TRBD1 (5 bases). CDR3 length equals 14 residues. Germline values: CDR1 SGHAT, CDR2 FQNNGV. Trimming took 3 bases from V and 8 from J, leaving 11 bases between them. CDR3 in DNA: TGTGCCAGCAGCTTGAGACCAGGGCATTCACCCCTCCACTTT. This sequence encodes CASSLRPGHSPLHF.

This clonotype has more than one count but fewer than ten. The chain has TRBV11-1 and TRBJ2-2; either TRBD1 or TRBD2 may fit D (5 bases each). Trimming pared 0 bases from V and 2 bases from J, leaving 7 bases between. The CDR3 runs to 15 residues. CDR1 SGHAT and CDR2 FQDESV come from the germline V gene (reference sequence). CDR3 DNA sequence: TGTGCCAGCAGCTTAGCGGGGGACAACACCGGGGAGCTGTTTTTT. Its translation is CASSLAGDNTGELFF.

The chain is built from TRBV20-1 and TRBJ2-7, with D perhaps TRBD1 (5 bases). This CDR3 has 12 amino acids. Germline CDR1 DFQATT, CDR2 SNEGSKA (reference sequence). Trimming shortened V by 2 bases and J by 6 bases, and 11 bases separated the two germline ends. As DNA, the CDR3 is TGCAGTGCTAGATTCTTGACAGCCGAGCAGTACTTC. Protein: CSARFLTAEQYF.

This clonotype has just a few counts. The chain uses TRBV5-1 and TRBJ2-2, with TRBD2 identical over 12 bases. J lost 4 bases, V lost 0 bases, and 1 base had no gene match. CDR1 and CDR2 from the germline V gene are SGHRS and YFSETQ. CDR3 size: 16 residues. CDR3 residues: CASSLASGRATGELFF. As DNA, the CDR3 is TGCGCCAGCAGCTTGGCTAGCGGGAGGGCCACCGGGGAGCTGTTTTTT.

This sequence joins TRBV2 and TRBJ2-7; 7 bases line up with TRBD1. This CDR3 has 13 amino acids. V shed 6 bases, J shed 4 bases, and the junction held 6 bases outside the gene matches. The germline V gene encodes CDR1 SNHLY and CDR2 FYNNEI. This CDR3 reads CASSGDSKYEQYF. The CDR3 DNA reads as TGTGCCAGCAGCGGGGACAGTAAGTACGAGCAGTACTTC.